The 25 T cell receptor beta chains presented below share a single source sample, sequenced in a study of blood T cells in healthy people across ages. Sample-barcoded 5' priming and a J-beta primer mix drove a second PCR of roughly 7 to 11 cycles. A single record per CDR3 protein comes from TCRdb applying MiXCR to the 5' RACE reads. The sample includes around 850,000 distinct CDR3 sequences, around 34% of them seen just once. The specimen sequenced was blood. The receptors come from a man aged 18 to 29 in good health.

The chain links TRBV6-6 to TRBJ2-4; TRBD1 matches 7 bases. The CDR3 has 14 amino acids. Germline V gene lookup returns CDR1 MNHNY and CDR2 SVGAGI (reference sequence). V shed 9 bases and J 4 bases; nucleotides not matched to a gene: 9. DNA of the CDR3: TGTGCCAGTCTCTTGAGGGGGCCGAAAAACATTCAGTACTTC. Its protein product is CASLLRGPKNIQYF.

This clonotype was detected many times. V is TRBV15 and J is TRBJ1-4; possible D gene TRBD1, 6 bases. CDR3 length: 15 amino acids. The V gene lost 3 bases and the J gene lost 2 bases, with 10 bases spanning the gap. Germline V gene lookup returns CDR1 LNHNV and CDR2 YYDKDF (reference sequence). The CDR3 region has the DNA TGTGCCACCAGCAGCTACAGGGATACTAATGAAAAACTGTTTTTT. Amino acids: CATSSYRDTNEKLFF.

The J gene is TRBJ1-1, the V gene TRBV10-3, with D hard to call. V was cut by 6 bases and J by 0 bases, with 8 bases left in between. This CDR3 has 13 residues. Germline CDR1 ENHRY, CDR2 SYGVKD. CDR3 nucleotides: TGTGCCATCAGAGAAGTCCTGAACACTGAAGCTTTCTTT. Translated: CAIREVLNTEAFF.

The rearrangement joins TRBV5-1 to TRBJ2-1; TRBD1 matches 9 bases. The V segment lost 5 bases and the J segment 5 bases; nucleotides outside the gene matches: 17. Germline CDR1 and CDR2: SGHRS and YFSETQ. CDR3 length equals 18 residues. CDR3 in DNA: TGCGCCAGCAGACTCCGGACAGGGGAGGTTTTAACAGACAATGAGCAGTTCTTC. Translated, it gives CASRLRTGEVLTDNEQFF.

The sample holds many counts of this clonotype. This chain joins TRBV12-3 or TRBV12-4 and TRBJ2-5; 8 positions agree with TRBD2. The ends lost 3 bases at V and 8 bases at J; junction bases unmatched: 14. CDR3 length equals 16 residues. The chain's CDR3 is CASSLVAGGPKRTQYF. The CDR3 DNA reads as TGTGCCAGCAGTTTGGTTGCGGGGGGACCTAAGAGAACCCAGTACTTC.

This clonotype occurred many times. The chain has TRBV7-3 and TRBJ2-1; 7 bases match TRBD1. Trimming removed 6 bases from V and 4 bases from J; junction bases left unmatched: 3. Germline CDR1 is SGHTA and CDR2 is FQGTGA. This CDR3 comprises 13 residues. This chain's CDR3 is CASSLTGYNEQFF. The CDR3 DNA reads as TGTGCCAGCAGTTTGACAGGGTACAATGAGCAGTTCTTC. The full variable domain, with the rest looked up from reference TRBV7-3 and TRBJ2-1, is GAGVSQTPSNKVTEKGKYVELRCDPISGHTALYWYRQSLGQGPEFLIYFQGTGAADDSGLPNDRFFAVRPEGSVSTLKIQRTERGDSAVYLCASSLTGYNEQFFGPGTRLTVL.

This clonotype was recorded a few times. The chain recombines TRBV20-1 with TRBJ2-7; 8 bases match TRBD2. The J call may be wrong; the DNA end is better matched by TRBJ2-5. This CDR3 region has 13 residues. CDR1 DFQATT and CDR2 SNEGSKA come from the germline V gene (reference sequence). CDR3 sequence (DNA): TGCAGTGCTACCTTAGCGGGGAAAGAGACCCAGTACTTC. It yields the protein CSATLAGKETQYF.

As concerns this clonotype: A much bigger clone sits one base away, suggesting this may be a read error. The rearrangement uses TRBV10-3 and TRBJ2-5; possibly TRBD1 or TRBD2 for D (5 bases each). V gave up 6 bases and J gave up 11 bases, with 16 bases separating them. The CDR3 runs 12 residues. The germline V gene has CDR1 ENHRY and CDR2 SYGVKD. This CDR3 reads CAISRGQDEQYF. The CDR3 nucleotides are TGTGCCATCAGCCGGGGCCAAGATGAGCAGTACTTC.

This clonotype has just a few counts. The V gene is TRBV10-3, the J gene TRBJ2-3; possibly TRBD1 for D (5 bases). Per germline, CDR1 ENHRY and CDR2 SYGVKD. The CDR3 contains 14 residues. V gave up 5 bases and J gave up 6 bases, with 15 bases separating them. The CDR3 bases are TGTGCCATCAGTCCTTCCACAGGCTCCGATACGCAGTATTTT. It yields the protein CAISPSTGSDTQYF.

This chain uses TRBV7-7 with TRBJ1-1; perhaps TRBD1 as D (5 bases). Germline CDR1 reads SSHAT; CDR2 reads FNYEAQ (reference sequence). CDR3 length equals 14 residues. CDR3 DNA sequence: TGTGCTAGAAGCTTAGATGTCGACAGCCCTGAAGCTTTCTTT. It translates to CARSLDVDSPEAFF.

J is TRBJ2-1 and V is TRBV9; D is unclear. The CDR3 contains 17 residues. Germline V gives CDR1 SGDLS, CDR2 YYNGEE. Between the trimmed V and J ends, which lost 2 bases and 2 bases, there was a span of 17 bases. Here the CDR3 DNA reads TGTGCCAGCAGCGTCTCCGACTCCAACGCCGCCTACAATGAGCAGTTCTTC. Amino acid sequence: CASSVSDSNAAYNEQFF.

This chain's CDR3 is CASSLYPDEQYF. The CDR3, as DNA: TGTGCCAGCAGCTTATACCCCGACGAGCAGTACTTC. The chain is built from TRBV7-9 and TRBJ2-7; D gene ambiguous. Trimming cost V 2 bases and J 5 bases, with 7 bases left between them. The CDR3 totals 12 residues. Germline V gives CDR1 SEHNR, CDR2 FQNEAQ (reference sequence). The full variable domain, completed using reference TRBV7-9 and TRBJ2-7, is DTGVSQNPRHKITKRGQNVTFRCDPISEHNRLYWYRQTLGQGPEFLTYFQNEAQLEKSRLLSDRFSAERPKGSFSTLEIQRTEQGDSAMYLCASSLYPDEQYFGPGTRLTVT.

A word on this clonotype: This sequence may be a read error, since a much larger clone differs from it by one base. V usage is TRBV7-9 and J usage is TRBJ2-1; 7 bases are a match to TRBD1. CDR1 SEHNR and CDR2 FQNEAQ come from the germline V gene (reference sequence). The CDR3 length is 15 residues. The CDR3 sequence: CASSLTGTANNGQFF. CDR3 sequence (DNA): TGTGCCAGCAGCTTAACCGGGACAGCGAACAATGGGCAGTTCTTC.

A word on this clonotype: This may arise from a read error, as a much more abundant clone is one base away. The chain links TRBV3-1 to TRBJ2-5, with 7 bases aligning to TRBD2. Germline V lookup: CDR1 LGHDT, CDR2 YNNKEL (reference sequence). This CDR3 region has 15 residues. CDR3 nucleotides: TGTGTCAGCAGCCAAGATTCGGGGGGCCAAGAGACCCAGTACTTC. Protein: CVSSQDSGGQETQYF.

CDR3 region: CASSLEQARYF. CDR3 in DNA: TGTGCCAGCAGCTTAGAACAGGCGCGGTACTTC. V is TRBV7-9 and J is TRBJ2-4; D might be TRBD1 (5 bases). The CDR3 runs to 11 residues. The ends were cut back, 1 base at V and 15 bases at J, with 10 bases in the middle. Germline loops: CDR1 SEHNR, CDR2 FQNEAQ (reference sequence).

This clonotype was seen a handful of times. This sequence joins TRBV7-3 and TRBJ2-1; D unresolved. The J call is in doubt because the DNA end fits TRBJ2-7 better. CDR1 is SGHTA, CDR2 FQGTGA, per germline. CDR3 length equals 16 residues. The CDR3: CASSLSGRTLYNEQYF. The DNA for the CDR3 is TGTGCCAGCAGCTTGTCGGGCAGGACCCTCTACAATGAGCAGTACTTC.

The chain is built from TRBV6-5 and TRBJ2-7, with D tentatively TRBD1 or TRBD2 (6 bases each). Germline CDR1 is MNHEY and CDR2 is SVGAGI. Trimming removed 0 bases from V and 6 bases from J, with 15 bases in between. This CDR3 region has 15 residues. The CDR3 protein is CASSYSSGAGVEQYF. In nucleotides, the CDR3 is TGTGCCAGCAGTTACTCTTCGGGGGCCGGTGTCGAGCAGTACTTC.

This chain joins TRBV11-1 and TRBJ2-1; D remains ambiguous. Germline V CDR1 and CDR2: SGHAT, FQDESV (reference sequence). CDR3 length: 16 amino acids. V was cut by 7 bases and J by 3 bases, with 19 bases left in between. In DNA form, the CDR3 reads TGTGCCAGCACGTACCGATTCCCCCCCAACTACAATGAGCAGTTCTTC. Translating it yields CASTYRFPPNYNEQFF.

This chain uses TRBV7-8 with TRBJ1-2; TRBD1 matches 8 bases. CDR3 length: 15 amino acids. V was pared by 1 base and J by 4 bases, with 5 bases of the junction left unmatched. Germline V CDR1 and CDR2: SGHVS, FQNEAQ. Here the CDR3 reads CASSLGAGGIYGYTF. As DNA, the CDR3 is TGTGCCAGCAGCTTAGGGGCAGGGGGCATCTATGGCTACACCTTC.

This chain joins TRBV9 and TRBJ2-5, with D perhaps TRBD1 or TRBD2 (5 bases each). Trimming took off 0 bases at V and 2 bases at J, with 11 bases between the two ends. Germline CDR1 SGDLS, CDR2 YYNGEE. CDR3 length equals 15 residues. Here the CDR3 reads CASSVEGSKQETQYF. The DNA of the CDR3 is TGTGCCAGCAGCGTAGAGGGGAGCAAGCAAGAGACCCAGTACTTC.

This sequence joins TRBV7-6 and TRBJ2-7, with D maybe TRBD1 (5 bases). V shed 2 bases and J shed 2 bases, with 10 bases lying between them. CDR3 length equals 14 residues. Germline V gives CDR1 SGHVS, CDR2 FNYEAQ. CDR3 loop: CASSLSGRTYEQYF. In nucleotides, the CDR3 is TGTGCCAGCAGCTTATCAGGGCGGACCTACGAGCAGTACTTC.

The rearrangement joins TRBV7-9 to TRBJ2-4, with D possibly matching TRBD1 (6 bases). The CDR3 has 12 amino acids. The germline CDR1 and CDR2 sequences are SEHNR and FQNEAQ (reference sequence). Trimming took off 7 bases at V and 13 bases at J, with 17 bases between the two ends. The CDR3 DNA reads as TGTGCCAGCAAGGGGACACCTTACGGGCAGTACTTC. This codes for CASKGTPYGQYF.

CDR3 residues: CASSPNSRAFSTDTQYF. For the CDR3, the DNA is TGTGCCAGCTCACCAAATAGTCGAGCGTTTAGCACAGATACGCAGTATTTT. The V call is TRBV18, the J call TRBJ2-3; no reliable D call. Germline loops: CDR1 KGHSH, CDR2 LQKENI. Trimming took off 2 bases at V and 0 bases at J, with 15 bases between the two ends. The CDR3 length is 17 residues.

This clonotype was seen at least ten times. The CDR3 nucleotides read TGTGCCAGCAGTTCCTTGACAGAGTTCTATGGCTACACCTTC. Its translation: CASSSLTEFYGYTF. The chain employs TRBV6-6 and TRBJ1-2; maybe TRBD1 (5 bases). The V gene lost 4 bases and the J gene lost 4 bases, with 13 bases spanning the gap. Germline CDR1 and CDR2: MNHNY and SVGAGI (reference sequence). This CDR3 region has 14 residues.

This clonotype was picked up one time. The CDR3 coding sequence is TGTGCCATCAGTGCGGGGACAGGGAAGGGGAATGAGCAGTACTTC. Protein sequence: CAISAGTGKGNEQYF. The J gene is TRBJ2-7, the V gene TRBV10-3; 9 nucleotides match TRBD1. Germline loops: CDR1 ENHRY, CDR2 SYGVKD. J lost 7 bases, V lost 4 bases, and 11 bases had no gene match. CDR3 length equals 15 residues.